The 18 T cell receptor beta chains below all came from one sample that was sequenced in a study of T cell changes during pregnancy in multiple sclerosis. TCRdb's table, derived via immunoSEQ multiplex PCR, lists solely in-frame clones and lacks some. Of tens of thousands of clones detected, around 92% appear once; the ten largest clones hold 2% to 2.5%. The material was peripheral blood, obtained after pregnancy. The receptors here all came from a female donor with multiple sclerosis, enrolled in a pregnancy study.

The V gene is TRBV5-5, the J gene TRBJ1-2; a possible D gene is TRBD1 (5 bases). Germline V gene sequence: CDR1 SGHKS, CDR2 YYEKEE (reference sequence). V was cut by 0 bases and J by 7 bases, with 16 bases left in between. The CDR3 extends over 15 amino acids. CDR3 DNA sequence: TGTGCCAGCAGCTTGGTGCCCGACAGTTCCTTTGGCTACACCTTC. This codes for CASSLVPDSSFGYTF.

This clone has just one count. The genes are TRBV14 and TRBJ1-1; weak D call: TRBD1 (5 bases). The germline V gene has CDR1 SGHDN and CDR2 FVKESK. Trimming removed 4 bases from V and 0 bases from J, with 9 bases in between. This CDR3 is built from 14 residues. The CDR3 DNA sequence: TGTGCCAGCAGCCGACAGCGAATGAACACTGAAGCTTTCTTT. It codes for CASSRQRMNTEAFF.

The V call is TRBV11-2, the J call TRBJ1-4, with unresolved D. The V and J ends lost 8 bases and 8 bases respectively, with 21 bases between them. The CDR3 runs 15 residues. CDR1 is SGHAT and CDR2 is FQNNGV in the germline V gene. DNA of the CDR3: TGTGCCAGCCGGCCATCAGGATCGAGGGCAGAAAAACTGTTTTTT. Translating gives CASRPSGSRAEKLFF.

This chain joins TRBV23-1 and TRBJ1-2; TRBD1 agrees at 10 bases. TRBV23-1 is an ORF; its function is uncertain. This CDR3 region has 18 residues. J was trimmed by 6 bases and V by 0 bases; bases with no gene match: 13. CDR3 in amino acids: CASSQSPECGQGVNGYTF. The CDR3 DNA is TGCGCCAGCAGTCAATCCCCAGAATGTGGACAGGGGGTTAATGGCTACACCTTC.

CDR3 in DNA: TGTGCCAGCAGCTTAAGCGGGAGGAGCTCCTACGAGCAGTACTTC. This encodes CASSLSGRSSYEQYF. The chain couples TRBV7-9 to TRBJ2-5, with 9 bases fitting TRBD2. The J call is doubtful: the DNA matches TRBJ2-7 better. The germline gives CDR1 SEHNR, CDR2 FQNEAQ (reference sequence). The CDR3 length is 15 residues.

This chain joins TRBV6-1 and TRBJ1-1, with a weak D call TRBD1 (6 bases). The germline V gene has CDR1 MNHNS and CDR2 SASEGT. The CDR3 is 13 residues long. V lost 6 bases to trimming and J lost 1 base, with 9 bases between them. The CDR3 reads CASSRTENTEAFF. The CDR3 DNA sequence: TGTGCCAGCAGCCGGACAGAGAACACTGAAGCTTTCTTT.

The table lists this clone with a few counts. The chain joins TRBV5-1 to TRBJ1-6; 9 nucleotides line up with TRBD1. Germline V gene sequence: CDR1 SGHRS, CDR2 YFSETQ. The V and J ends lost 4 bases and 10 bases, in that order; junction bases with no gene match: 9. CDR3 length: 15 amino acids. The CDR3 region has the DNA TGCGCCAGCAGCCGAGGGGACAGGGCGAACTCACCCCTCCACTTT. Amino acids: CASSRGDRANSPLHF.

V usage is TRBV27 and J usage is TRBJ2-5; TRBD1 matches 11 bases. V was pared by 7 bases and J by 7 bases, with 8 bases of the junction left unmatched. The V gene's germline CDR1 is MNHEY and CDR2 SMNVEV (reference sequence). The CDR3 spans 14 residues. For the CDR3, the DNA is TGTGCCAGCACCGGGACAGGGGGGGGCGGGACCCAGTACTTC. Translating it yields CASTGTGGGGTQYF.

The V call is TRBV30, the J call TRBJ2-3, with 12 bases identical to TRBD2. The CDR3 has 15 residues. V shed 1 base, J shed 4 bases, and the junction held 3 bases outside the gene matches. Germline CDR1 is GTSNPN and CDR2 is SVGIG (reference sequence). The CDR3 nucleotides are TGTGCCTGGAGTGGACTAGCGGGAGCATCAGATACGCAGTATTTT. This translates into CAWSGLAGASDTQYF.

The chain carries TRBV5-1 and TRBJ2-5, with unresolved D. V was cut by 1 base and J by 2 bases, with 15 bases left in between. CDR3 length: 16 residues. The germline CDR1 and CDR2 sequences are SGHRS and YFSETQ. The CDR3 here is CASSLSGSQTQETQYF. CDR3 in DNA: TGCGCCAGCAGCTTGTCAGGCAGCCAGACGCAAGAGACCCAGTACTTC.

The chain uses TRBV29-1 and TRBJ2-7, with 13 bases lining up with TRBD2. V shed 5 bases, J shed 2 bases, and the junction held 6 bases outside the gene matches. The CDR3 has 15 amino acids. Germline loops: CDR1 SQVTM, CDR2 ANQGSEA. CDR3 bases: TGCAGCGTTCGTACCGGGACTAGCGGGGCCTACGAGCAGTACTTC. It encodes CSVRTGTSGAYEQYF.

This chain links TRBV10-1 with TRBJ2-3; 8 positions agree with TRBD2. The V gene end was trimmed by 4 bases and the J gene end by 4 bases; junction bases not matched to a gene: 4. Germline V gene data show CDR1 as WNHNN and CDR2 as SYGVQD (reference sequence). The CDR3 runs 14 residues. The CDR3: CASSVGAGADTQYF. In nucleotides, the CDR3 is TGCGCCAGCAGTGTAGGAGCGGGAGCAGATACGCAGTATTTT.

This clone has a single count. DNA of the CDR3: TGTGCCAGCAGCTTAGGGACGGGGGAAGGTGTAGATACGCAGTATTTT. Translating it yields CASSLGTGEGVDTQYF. The V gene is TRBV7-2, the J gene TRBJ2-3; D is perhaps TRBD2 (6 bases). CDR3 length equals 16 residues. Looked up from germline, CDR1 is SGHTA and CDR2 is FQGNSA. The germline V and J ends were trimmed by 1 base and 5 bases, with 16 bases remaining between them.

The chain employs TRBV5-1 and TRBJ2-1; perhaps TRBD2 as D (5 bases). Germline CDR1 and CDR2: SGHRS and YFSETQ. Trimming took off 4 bases at V and 6 bases at J, with 14 bases between the two ends. The CDR3 is made up of 14 amino acids. The CDR3 bases are TGCGCCAGCAGCGTCGGACTTTCTCCCAATGAGCAGTTCTTC. It translates to CASSVGLSPNEQFF.

The rearrangement joins TRBV10-3 to TRBJ2-7; TRBD2 matches 7 bases. J gave up 0 bases and V 11 bases, and 7 bases lay outside the gene matches. Germline V gives CDR1 ENHRY, CDR2 SYGVKD. The CDR3 loop spans 13 amino acids. DNA of the CDR3: TGTGCCTTACGAGCGGGACCCTCCTACGAGCAGTACTTC. This encodes CALRAGPSYEQYF.

The chain recombines TRBV7-7 with TRBJ1-5; TRBD1 might be the D (6 bases). The CDR3 has 17 residues. Germline V gene sequence: CDR1 SSHAT, CDR2 FNYEAQ (reference sequence). V lost 1 base, J lost 2 bases, and 15 bases lay in between. CDR3 coding DNA: TGTGCCAGCAGCTTAGGGGCAGGGGTCGAAGGCAATCAGCCCCAGCATTTT. Its translation: CASSLGAGVEGNQPQHF.

The rearrangement links TRBV27 to TRBJ2-1; 9 bases match TRBD2. This CDR3 contains 13 residues. CDR1 and CDR2 from the germline V gene are MNHEY and SMNVEV (reference sequence). The V segment lost 7 bases and the J segment 3 bases; nucleotides outside the gene matches: 1. CDR3 region: CASKLAGYNEQFF. CDR3 sequence (DNA): TGTGCCAGCAAACTAGCGGGCTACAATGAGCAGTTCTTC.

The chain links TRBV5-4 to TRBJ2-7; the match to TRBD2 covers 7 bases. This CDR3 spans 15 amino acids. V gave up 0 bases and J gave up 0 bases; unmatched junction bases: 3. The germline CDR1 and CDR2 sequences are SGHNT and YYREEE (reference sequence). The CDR3 sequence: CASSLAERDSYEQYF. The DNA of the CDR3 is TGTGCCAGCAGCTTGGCGGAGCGGGACTCCTACGAGCAGTACTTC.